Below, one T cell receptor (beta chain) is given with its context. Its antigen is undetermined. Germline assignment: CDR1 MGHDK and CDR2 SYGVNS. The CDR3 is made up of 13 amino acids. Trimming removed 4 bases from V and 2 bases from J, with 8 bases in between. The source of the sample is a study of T-cell reconstitution after alpha-beta-depleted transplantation in children. Study results and limitations: Diversity and T-cell counts at one year after transplant derived mostly from new T cells.

Unique molecular identifiers were used in preparing the TCRbeta library. One entry per CDR3 protein, called by TCRdb with MiXCR from the PCR reads. The repertoire holds about 200,000 distinct CDR3 sequences, with 8.4% as singletons. This chain joins TRBV25-1 and TRBJ1-2; TRBD1 is a possible D gene (5 bases). This material consisted of PBMCs, mostly from graft donor cells, taken 360 days after TCRalphabeta/CD19-depleted stem cell transplant. This receptor was taken from a male patient aged 2 to 10 who had a stem cell transplant for acute myeloid leukemia, so the T cells may come from the graft donor. The chain's CDR3 is CASSGQRNYGYTF. The CDR3 bases are TGTGCCAGCAGTGGACAGCGGAACTATGGCTACACCTTC.